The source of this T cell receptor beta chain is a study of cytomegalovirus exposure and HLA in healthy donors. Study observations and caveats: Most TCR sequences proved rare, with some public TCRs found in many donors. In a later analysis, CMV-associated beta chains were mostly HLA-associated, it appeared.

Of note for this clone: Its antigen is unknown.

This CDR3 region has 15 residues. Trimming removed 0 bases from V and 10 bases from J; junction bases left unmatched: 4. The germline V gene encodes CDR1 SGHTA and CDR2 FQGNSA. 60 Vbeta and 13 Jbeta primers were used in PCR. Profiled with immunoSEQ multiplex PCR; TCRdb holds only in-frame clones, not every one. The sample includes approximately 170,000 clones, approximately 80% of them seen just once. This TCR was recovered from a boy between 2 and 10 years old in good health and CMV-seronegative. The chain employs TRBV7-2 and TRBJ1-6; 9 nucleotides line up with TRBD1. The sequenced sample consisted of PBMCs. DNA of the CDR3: TGTGCCAGCAGCTTAGCGGGGACAGGGAACTCACCCCTCCACTTT. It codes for CASSLAGTGNSPLHF.